The 17 T cell receptor beta chains below were found in one sample sequenced in a study of shared clonotypes between healthy human individuals. The protocol was immunoSEQ multiplex PCR, while the TCRdb copy is restricted to in-frame clones and leaves out a portion. This sample has approximately 400,000 clones; 96% occur once, and the top ten carry 0.32%. Input material: memory CD8+ T cells sorted from blood. Subset given: CD45RO+ cells pooled with CCR7-negative TemRA cells. The receptors shown here come from a young man in good health.

This clone was found once. The chain uses TRBV29-1 and TRBJ2-7; 8 nucleotides agree with TRBD2. The CDR3 is 13 amino acids. CDR1 and CDR2 (germline): SQVTM, ANQGSEA. V was clipped by 4 bases and J by 6 bases; unmatched bases: 8. The CDR3 spells CSVGGGPPAEQYF. DNA for the CDR3: TGCAGCGTTGGCGGGGGGCCTCCAGCCGAGCAGTACTTC.

The chain couples TRBV27 to TRBJ2-1, with TRBD1 identical over 11 bases. V shed 2 bases, J shed 4 bases, and the junction held 7 bases outside the gene matches. The CDR3 is 17 amino acids. Germline lookup yields CDR1 MNHEY and CDR2 SMNVEV (reference sequence). CDR3 in amino acids: CASSLPGTGGGYNEQFF. The CDR3 nucleotides are TGTGCCAGCAGTTTACCCGGGACAGGGGGTGGGTACAATGAGCAGTTCTTC.

The rearrangement joins TRBV19 to TRBJ1-1, with 9 bases that match TRBD1. The CDR3 is 16 amino acids. Trimming removed 8 bases from V and 0 bases from J; junction bases left unmatched: 10. CDR1 is LNHDA, CDR2 SQIVND, per germline (reference sequence). The CDR3 region has the DNA TGTGCCAGTCAAGTACGGACAGGGGCAATGAACACTGAAGCTTTCTTT. Encoded protein: CASQVRTGAMNTEAFF.

J is TRBJ1-5 and V is TRBV15; D is possibly TRBD1 (6 bases). Germline V gene lookup returns CDR1 LNHNV and CDR2 YYDKDF (reference sequence). Between the trimmed V and J ends, which lost 0 bases and 4 bases, there was a span of 16 bases. The CDR3 covers 17 residues. As DNA, the CDR3 is TGTGCCACCAGCAGAGAAAAGGGGGTCTGGGAAAATCAGCCCCAGCATTTT. It translates to CATSREKGVWENQPQHF.

This chain links TRBV6-6 with TRBJ1-5; no firm D call. The CDR3 extends over 14 amino acids. V was trimmed by 6 bases and J by 5 bases, leaving 14 bases between them. CDR1 and CDR2 from the germline V gene are MNHNY and SVGAGI (reference sequence). The CDR3 DNA reads as TGTGCCAGCAGCAAGTCGGCAGATTATCAGCCCCAGCATTTT. Protein: CASSKSADYQPQHF.

V and J are TRBV12-5 and TRBJ1-2, with 9 positions matching TRBD1. CDR1 and CDR2 from the germline V gene are LGHNT and FRNRAP. The V segment lost 1 base and the J segment 3 bases; nucleotides outside the gene matches: 0. This CDR3 spans 14 amino acids. CDR3 DNA sequence: TGTGCTAGTGGTTTGGGGACAGGGGACTATGGCTACACCTTC. Residues: CASGLGTGDYGYTF.

The V call is TRBV10-3, the J call TRBJ1-2, with 9 bases matching TRBD1. The germline gives CDR1 ENHRY, CDR2 SYGVKD. The CDR3 length is 15 residues. J lost 7 bases, V lost 2 bases, and 8 bases had no gene match. The CDR3 sequence: CAISERRDRDSGYTF. As DNA, the CDR3 is TGTGCCATCAGTGAGCGCCGGGACAGGGATTCTGGCTACACCTTC.

J is TRBJ2-1 and V is TRBV10-3, with TRBD2 matching 7 bases. V was pared by 3 bases and J by 0 bases, with 8 bases of the junction left unmatched. The length of the CDR3 is 17 residues. Germline CDR1 and CDR2: ENHRY and SYGVKD. The chain's CDR3 is CAISERLRGSSYNEQFF. The CDR3 nucleotides read TGTGCCATCAGTGAAAGACTTCGCGGGAGCTCCTACAATGAGCAGTTCTTC.

This chain joins TRBV10-3 and TRBJ2-7; either TRBD1 or TRBD2 may supply D (5 bases each). Germline CDR1 ENHRY, CDR2 SYGVKD. V lost 4 bases, J lost 2 bases, and 12 bases lay in between. The CDR3 sequence is 14 residues long. This CDR3 reads CAISGWGRTYEQYF. The DNA of the CDR3 is TGTGCCATCAGTGGTTGGGGACGGACCTACGAGCAGTACTTC.

The chain uses TRBV5-4 and TRBJ1-1, with D perhaps matching TRBD1 (5 bases). Per germline, CDR1 SGHNT and CDR2 YYREEE (reference sequence). This CDR3 has 12 amino acids. Trimming removed 4 bases from V and 11 bases from J, with 15 bases in between. This chain's CDR3 is CASSPRQGTAFF. CDR3 in DNA: TGTGCCAGCAGCCCCCGTCAGGGAACGGCTTTCTTT.

This clone was picked up one time. V usage is TRBV10-3 and J usage is TRBJ2-3; unclear D gene. Looked up from germline, CDR1 is ENHRY and CDR2 is SYGVKD. The V end was cut by 0 bases, the J end by 1 base, with 5 bases between. The CDR3 spans 14 residues. The CDR3 spells CAISESRGTDTQYF. CDR3 coding DNA: TGTGCCATCAGTGAGTCCCGGGGCACAGATACGCAGTATTTT.

This chain uses TRBV28 with TRBJ1-4; 7 nucleotides align to TRBD1. CDR3 size: 14 residues. Germline CDR1 MDHEN, CDR2 SYDVKM. V lost 2 bases, J lost 11 bases, and 8 bases stayed unmatched. Written as DNA, the CDR3 is TGTGCCAGCAGTTTAACAGGGGCGATAGGGAAACTGTTTTTT. The encoded protein is CASSLTGAIGKLFF.

The chain employs TRBV7-9 and TRBJ2-3; tentatively, D is TRBD1 or TRBD2 (5 bases each). Germline values: CDR1 SEHNR, CDR2 FQNEAQ (reference sequence). The V end lost 1 base, the J end lost 14 bases, and 10 bases lay between the germline ends. The CDR3 is made up of 11 amino acids. DNA of the CDR3: TGTGCCAGCAGCTTAGGAGGGGCGGGGTATTTT. Amino acid sequence: CASSLGGAGYF.

The chain recombines TRBV27 with TRBJ1-4; 7 nucleotides line up with TRBD1. CDR1 and CDR2 (germline): MNHEY, SMNVEV (reference sequence). The CDR3 loop spans 14 amino acids. V lost 6 bases to trimming and J lost 7 bases; unmatched junction nucleotides: 8. The CDR3 sequence is CASSRAQGTEKLFF. The CDR3 nucleotides read TGTGCCAGCAGCCGCGCACAGGGGACTGAAAAACTGTTTTTT. The full variable domain, with the rest looked up from reference TRBV27 and TRBJ1-4, is EAQVTQNPRYLITVTGKKLTVTCSQNMNHEYMSWYRQDPGLGLRQIYYSMNVEVTDKGDVPEGYKVSRKEKRNFPLILESPSPNQTSLYFCASSRAQGTEKLFFGSGTQLSVL.

V is TRBV28 and J is TRBJ1-1; D ambiguous. Looked up from germline, CDR1 is MDHEN and CDR2 is SYDVKM. V shed 5 bases and J shed 1 base, with 17 bases lying between them. The length of the CDR3 is 16 residues. The DNA for the CDR3 is TGTGCCAGCAGTCCCTCCTACGGTGTGGGGAACACTGAAGCTTTCTTT. Translation: CASSPSYGVGNTEAFF.

The chain carries TRBV5-4 and TRBJ2-5; 10 bases are a match to TRBD2. V shed 0 bases, J shed 1 base, and the junction held 3 bases outside the gene matches. Germline values: CDR1 SGHNT, CDR2 YYREEE (reference sequence). This CDR3 is 16 amino acids long. In DNA, the CDR3 is TGTGCCAGCAGCTTGGCCGGGACTAGCGTCCAAGAGACCCAGTACTTC. Protein sequence: CASSLAGTSVQETQYF. Using reference TRBV5-4 and TRBJ2-5 for the parts outside the CDR3, the full variable domain is ETGVTQSPTHLIKTRGQQVTLRCSSQSGHNTVSWYQQALGQGPQFIFQYYREEENGRGNFPPRFSGLQFPNYSSELNVNALELDDSALYLCASSLAGTSVQETQYFGPGTRLLVL.

The chain recombines TRBV2 with TRBJ2-7; D is uncertain. Deletions cut 8 bases from V and 3 bases from J, with 17 bases between. This CDR3 is built from 14 residues. The germline gives CDR1 SNHLY, CDR2 FYNNEI. The CDR3 DNA is TGTGCCAGCGATCGTGGTCTCCGAAACTACGAGCAGTACTTC. Translated, it gives CASDRGLRNYEQYF.